This T cell receptor beta chain was identified during a study of technical replicates of blood from several donors. The assay was immunoSEQ multiplex PCR, and TCRdb's table has in-frame clones only and misses some. The sample includes roughly 76,000 clones, roughly 94% of them seen just once. The TCR originated in a human donor in good health. The sample consisted of T cells isolated from PBMCs.

Written as DNA, the CDR3 is TGTGCCAGCAGCCAAAAGGGCGGGCCCCCTCTGGATGAGCAGTTCTTC. The encoded protein is CASSQKGGPPLDEQFF. The chain has TRBV4-2 and TRBJ2-1; possible D gene TRBD2, 5 bases. This CDR3 region has 16 residues. V lost 2 bases, J lost 8 bases, and 19 bases lay in between. Germline CDR1 LGHNA, CDR2 YNFKEQ.